This T cell receptor beta chain appears in the sequencing data of a study of shared clonotypes between healthy human individuals. The CDR3 totals 15 residues. Germline assignment: CDR1 SGDLS and CDR2 YYNGEE. Trimming cost V 3 bases and J 5 bases; bases outside gene matches: 5. The protocol was immunoSEQ multiplex PCR, while the TCRdb copy is restricted to in-frame clones and leaves out a portion. This sample carries about 2.4 million clones, approximately 93% of them seen once, and the ten largest clones take 0.36%. This TCR came from a man between 18 and 35 years old in good health. Some clones in this sample may be carry-over from other donors' samples. The sample comprised naive CD4+ T cells from PBMCs. The subset denotes: CD45RA+ positively selected. J is TRBJ1-4 and V is TRBV9, with 9 bases identical to TRBD1. The CDR3 DNA reads TGTGCCAGCAGCGCCCGGGGACAGGGAAATGAAAAACTGTTTTTT. As protein: CASSARGQGNEKLFF.